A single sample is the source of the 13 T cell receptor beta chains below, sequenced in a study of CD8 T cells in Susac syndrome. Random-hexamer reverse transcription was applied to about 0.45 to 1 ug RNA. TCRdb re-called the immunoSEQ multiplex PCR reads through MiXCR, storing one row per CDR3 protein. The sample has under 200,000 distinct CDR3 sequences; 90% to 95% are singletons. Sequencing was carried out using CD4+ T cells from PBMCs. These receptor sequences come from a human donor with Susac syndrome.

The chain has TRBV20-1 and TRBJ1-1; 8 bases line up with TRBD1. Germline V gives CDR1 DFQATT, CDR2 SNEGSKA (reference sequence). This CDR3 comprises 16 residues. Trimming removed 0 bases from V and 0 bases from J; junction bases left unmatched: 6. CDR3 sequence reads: CSARDFVRGLNTEAFF. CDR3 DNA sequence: TGCAGTGCTAGAGATTTCGTCAGGGGGCTGAACACTGAAGCTTTCTTT.

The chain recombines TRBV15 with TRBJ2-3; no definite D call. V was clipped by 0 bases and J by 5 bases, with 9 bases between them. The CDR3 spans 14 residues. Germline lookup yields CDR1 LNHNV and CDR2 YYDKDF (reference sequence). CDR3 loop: CATSRDLSQDTQYF. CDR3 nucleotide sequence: TGTGCCACCAGCAGAGATCTGAGCCAAGATACGCAGTATTTT.

Here the CDR3 reads CASSQLTGSYTF. For the CDR3, the DNA is TGCGCCAGCAGCCAACTCACAGGGAGCTACACCTTC. V gene TRBV4-3 combines with J gene TRBJ1-2; tentatively, D is TRBD1 (6 bases). Germline CDR1 reads LGHNA; CDR2 reads YSLEER. There are 12 residues in the CDR3. V lost 2 bases to trimming and J lost 9 bases, with 10 bases between them.

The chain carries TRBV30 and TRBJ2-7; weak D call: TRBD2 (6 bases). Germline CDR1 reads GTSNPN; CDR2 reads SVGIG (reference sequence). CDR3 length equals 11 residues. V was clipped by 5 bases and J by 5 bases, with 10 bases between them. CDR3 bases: TGTGCCTGGCGGGGGACGCACGAGCAGTACTTC. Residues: CAWRGTHEQYF.

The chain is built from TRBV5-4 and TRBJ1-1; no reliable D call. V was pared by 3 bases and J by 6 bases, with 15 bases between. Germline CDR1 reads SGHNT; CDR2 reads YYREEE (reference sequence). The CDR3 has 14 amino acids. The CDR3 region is CASSWRNDRSEAFF. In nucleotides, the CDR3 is TGTGCCAGCAGCTGGAGGAACGATCGGTCTGAAGCTTTCTTT.

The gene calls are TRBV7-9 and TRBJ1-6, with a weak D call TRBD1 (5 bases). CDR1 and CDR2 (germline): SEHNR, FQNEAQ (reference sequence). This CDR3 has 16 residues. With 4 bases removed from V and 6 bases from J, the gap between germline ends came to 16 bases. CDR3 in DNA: TGTGCCAGCAGCTCCCAGGGACTGCGAGGTAATTCACCCCTCCACTTT. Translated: CASSSQGLRGNSPLHF. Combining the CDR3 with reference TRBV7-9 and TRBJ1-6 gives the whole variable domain DTGVSQNPRHKITKRGQNVTFRCDPISEHNRLYWYRQTLGQGPEFLTYFQNEAQLEKSRLLSDRFSAERPKGSFSTLEIQRTEQGDSAMYLCASSSQGLRGNSPLHFGNGTRLTVT.

The CDR3 nucleotides are TGTGCCAGCAGCGTGGGGCGGGGGGACACAGATACGCAGTATTTT. Translated: CASSVGRGDTDTQYF. This chain links TRBV9 with TRBJ2-3; 8 nucleotides match TRBD2. Per the germline V gene, CDR1 is SGDLS and CDR2 is YYNGEE. The J segment lost 2 bases and the V segment lost 2 bases, leaving 4 bases of the junction unmatched. The CDR3 is 15 amino acids. The entire variable domain, with the rest obtained from reference TRBV9 and TRBJ2-3, is as follows: DSGVTQTPKHLITATGQRVTLRCSPRSGDLSVYWYQQSLDQGLQFLIQYYNGEERAKGNILERFSAQQFPDLHSELNLSSLELGDSALYFCASSVGRGDTDTQYFGPGTRLTVL.

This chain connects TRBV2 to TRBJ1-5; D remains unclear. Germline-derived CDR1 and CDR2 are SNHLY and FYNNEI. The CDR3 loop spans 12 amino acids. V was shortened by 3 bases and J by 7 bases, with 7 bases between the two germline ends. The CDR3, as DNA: TGTGCCAGCAGTGAGTCACTCCAGCCCCAGCATTTT. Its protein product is CASSESLQPQHF.

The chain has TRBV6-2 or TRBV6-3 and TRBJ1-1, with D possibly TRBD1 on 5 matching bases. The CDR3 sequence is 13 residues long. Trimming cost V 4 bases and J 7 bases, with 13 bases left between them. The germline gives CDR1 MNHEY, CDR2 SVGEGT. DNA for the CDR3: TGTGCCAGCAGTTTTTTGTCGCAGGGTGAAGCTTTCTTT. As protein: CASSFLSQGEAFF.

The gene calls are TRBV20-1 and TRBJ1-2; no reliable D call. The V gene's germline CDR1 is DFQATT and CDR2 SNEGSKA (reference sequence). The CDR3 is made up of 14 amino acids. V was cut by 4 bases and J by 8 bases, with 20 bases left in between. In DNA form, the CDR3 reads TGCAGTGCTATCAAGTCGGGCGGGGTTGGCGGCTACACCTTC. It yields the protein CSAIKSGGVGGYTF.

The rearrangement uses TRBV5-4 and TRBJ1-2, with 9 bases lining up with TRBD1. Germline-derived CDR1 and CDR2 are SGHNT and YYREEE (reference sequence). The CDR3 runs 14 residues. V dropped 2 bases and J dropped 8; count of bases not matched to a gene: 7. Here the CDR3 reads CASSLPGQGRGYTF. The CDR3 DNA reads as TGTGCCAGCAGCTTACCGGGACAGGGTCGCGGCTACACCTTC. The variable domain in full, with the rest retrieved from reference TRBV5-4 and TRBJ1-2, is ETGVTQSPTHLIKTRGQQVTLRCSSQSGHNTVSWYQQALGQGPQFIFQYYREEENGRGNFPPRFSGLQFPNYSSELNVNALELDDSALYLCASSLPGQGRGYTFGSGTRLTVV.

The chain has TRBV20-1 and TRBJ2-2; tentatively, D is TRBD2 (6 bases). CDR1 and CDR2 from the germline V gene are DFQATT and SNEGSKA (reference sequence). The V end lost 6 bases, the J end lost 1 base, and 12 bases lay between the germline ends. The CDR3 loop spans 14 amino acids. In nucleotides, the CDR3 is TGCAGTGCCCCTTGGGGAGGGAACACCGGGGAGCTGTTTTTT. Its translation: CSAPWGGNTGELFF.

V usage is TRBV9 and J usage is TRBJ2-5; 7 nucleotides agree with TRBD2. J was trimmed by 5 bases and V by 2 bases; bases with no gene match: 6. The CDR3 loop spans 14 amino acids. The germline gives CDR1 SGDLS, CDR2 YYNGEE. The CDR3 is CASSVAGLRETQYF. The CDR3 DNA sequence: TGTGCCAGCAGCGTGGCGGGACTACGGGAGACCCAGTACTTC.